These T cell receptor beta chains were read from a single sample in a study of T cell changes during pregnancy in multiple sclerosis. TCRdb's copy holds only in-frame clones and misses some; the assay was immunoSEQ multiplex PCR. The table has approximately 68,000 clones, just over 90% seen once. The sequences come from peripheral blood, collected in the second trimester of pregnancy. These receptors were taken from a female donor with multiple sclerosis, enrolled in a pregnancy study. Both conserved end residues are part of each CDR3. The order of the fields is clone size, J gene, D gene, V gene, CDR3 DNA, CDR3 protein. A D gene is named only where the DNA matches it firmly. Size tells how often a clone was seen (once, few, many) or the class of an expanded clone, and some rows leave it out.

>-|TRBJ1-1|-|TRBV5-1
TGCGCCAGCAGCTTCCGTGGAGGGAACACTGAAGCTTTCTTT
CASSFRGGNTEAFF
>-|TRBJ2-2|TRBD1|TRBV2
TGTGCCAGCAGTGATAACAGGGGGACCGGGGAGCTGTTTTTT
CASSDNRGTGELFF
>-|TRBJ1-2|-|TRBV7-2
TGTGCCAGCAGCTTAGGGGGAGGGCACTATGGCTACACCTTC
CASSLGGGHYGYTF
>-|TRBJ2-6|-|TRBV2
TGTGCCAGCAGCGACAGGTCCTCCGGGGCCAACGTCCTGACTTTC
CASSDRSSGANVLTF
>once|TRBJ2-2|TRBD2|TRBV4-3
TGCGCCAGCAGCCAAGAAGGATACAACCTAGCGGGGGGCACGGGGGAGCTGTTTTTT
CASSQEGYNLAGGTGELFF
>-|TRBJ1-1|TRBD1|TRBV6-1
TGTGCCAGCACTAATACAGGGGGCAACACTGAAGCTTTCTTT
CASTNTGGNTEAFF
>few|TRBJ2-2|TRBD1|TRBV6-4
TGTGCCAGCAGTAAGACAGGGGCGGACACCGGGGAGCTGTTTTTT
CASSKTGADTGELFF
>-|TRBJ2-3|-|TRBV9
TGTGCCAGCAGCGTTAGTCTCAGGGGTAGCACAGATACGCAGTATTTT
CASSVSLRGSTDTQYF
>once|TRBJ2-7|-|TRBV7-8
TGTGCCAGCAGCTCCTTAACAGGGCGCAAAGGCTACGAGCAGTACTTC
CASSSLTGRKGYEQYF
>-|TRBJ2-4|TRBD2|TRBV28
TGTGCCAGCAGTTTAAGGGGCGGGAGGGCTTTGTCCCAAAACATTCAGTACTTC
CASSLRGGRALSQNIQYF
>-|TRBJ1-4|-|TRBV7-9
TGTGCCAGCAGCTTTTGGGGGCCGGCAAACGAAAAACTGTTTTTT
CASSFWGPANEKLFF
>-|TRBJ1-6|TRBD1|TRBV6-4
TGTGCCAGCAGGGGGACAGGGAGTTCACCCCTCCACTTT
CASRGTGSSPLHF
>-|TRBJ2-3|-|TRBV10-3
TGTGCCATCAGTGAGTCGACGTCGGGGGAGAACGCGGATACGCAGTATTTT
CAISESTSGENADTQYF
>-|TRBJ1-1|-|TRBV7-6
TGTGCCAGCAGTTTTAAACAGGGCTCTGAAGCTTTCTTT
CASSFKQGSEAFF
>once|TRBJ2-1|TRBD2|TRBV5-1
TGCGCCAGCAGCTCCTCGGGACTAGCGGGAGAGACCAATGAGCAGTTCTTC
CASSSSGLAGETNEQFF
>few|TRBJ2-5|-|TRBV18
TGTGCCAGCTCACAGACAGTCTCCCAAGAGACCCAGTACTTC
CASSQTVSQETQYF
>-|TRBJ2-3|-|TRBV27
TGTGCCAGCAGTTTTCAGCGGGGACACACAGATACGCAGTATTTT
CASSFQRGHTDTQYF
>-|TRBJ2-1|TRBD1|TRBV19
TGTGCCAGTAGCCTTCGGACAGGAGCCCCATACAATGAGCAGTTCTTC
CASSLRTGAPYNEQFF
>-|TRBJ1-2|-|TRBV9
TGTGCCAGCGAGGGGGTAGGATATGGCTACACCTTC
CASEGVGYGYTF
>-|TRBJ2-6|TRBD2|TRBV19
TGTGCCAGTATACCGGGAGGGTCTGGGGCCAACGTCCTGACTTTC
CASIPGGSGANVLTF
>-|TRBJ2-1|-|TRBV7-2
TGTGCCAGCAGCCTCGGACTGGGATTTGATGAGCAGTTCTTC
CASSLGLGFDEQFF
>-|TRBJ2-1|TRBD1|TRBV10-3
TGTGCCATCAGTGAGTCGAGGGACAGAGGCTACAATGAGCAGTTCTTC
CAISESRDRGYNEQFF
>few|TRBJ1-5|TRBD1|TRBV6-5
TGTGCCAGCAGTCCAGGGACAGTATATCAGCCCCAGCATTTT
CASSPGTVYQPQHF
>-|TRBJ2-1|-|TRBV11-2
TGTGCCAGCAGCTCCAATCGGGGGAGAGGTGTAGGCGAGCAGTTCTTC
CASSSNRGRGVGEQFF
>-|TRBJ1-2|TRBD1|TRBV7-2
TGTGCCAGCAGCTTTTCGTCCGGGACAGAGGCATATGGCTACACCTTC
CASSFSSGTEAYGYTF
>-|TRBJ1-5|-|TRBV4-2
TGTGCCAGCAGCCAAGATCTTCGGGATCAGCCCCAGCATTTT
CASSQDLRDQPQHF
>once|TRBJ2-5|TRBD2|TRBV10-2
TGCGCCAGCAATACACCGGGACTAGCGGGGGAGACCCAGTACTTC
CASNTPGLAGETQYF
>-|TRBJ2-1|-|TRBV30
TGTGCCTGGAGTGTCTGGCGGACTACCTCTTCCTACAATGAGCAGTTCTTC
CAWSVWRTTSSYNEQFF
>-|TRBJ1-2|-|TRBV9
TGTGCCAGCAGCGTAACAGAACAGCAGAGCGGCTACACCTTC
CASSVTEQQSGYTF
>once|TRBJ2-2|TRBD1|TRBV29-1
TGCAGCGTTACGACAGGGGGCAATCCCAACACCGGGGAGCTGTTTTTT
CSVTTGGNPNTGELFF
>-|TRBJ2-7|TRBD1|TRBV6-5
TGTGCCAGCAGTCCGACAGGGGATCTTACCTACGAGCAGTACTTC
CASSPTGDLTYEQYF
>-|TRBJ2-6|-|TRBV9
TGTGCCAGCAGCGAGAGCTCTGGGGCCAACGTCCTGACTTTC
CASSESSGANVLTF
>-|TRBJ1-2|-|TRBV5-1
TGCGCCAGCAGCAACGCGGGGGACTATGGCTACACCTTC
CASSNAGDYGYTF
>-|TRBJ1-3|-|TRBV6-5
TGTGCCGCAGGACACATGGCGTACACCATATATTTT
CAAGHMAYTIYF
>-|TRBJ2-7|-|TRBV4-2
TGTGCCAGCAGCCCGGCAGGGAAGACCTACGAGCAGTACTTC
CASSPAGKTYEQYF
>-|TRBJ1-4|-|TRBV30
TGTGCCTGGAGTCCCCTGGGAGGGGTAGTGGAAAAACTGTTTTTT
CAWSPLGGVVEKLFF
>-|TRBJ1-2|-|TRBV6-6
TGTGCCAGCACCACGACAGGTCAAAACTATGGCTACACCTTC
CASTTTGQNYGYTF
>-|TRBJ1-5|TRBD1|TRBV2
TGTGCCAGCAGCCTCTGGGTGGTAAGGACAGGTCAGCCCCAGCATTTT
CASSLWVVRTGQPQHF
>-|TRBJ2-7|TRBD1|TRBV27
TGTGCCACCTGGAACCGGGACAGGGTTTACGAGCAGTACTTC
CATWNRDRVYEQYF
>-|TRBJ2-3|-|TRBV9
TGTGCCAGCAGCCTTACTGATACCACAGATACGCAGTATTTT
CASSLTDTTDTQYF
>-|TRBJ1-2|TRBD1|TRBV30
TGTGCCTGGAGTAGGTCAGGGGGCCTACACTTCTATGGCTACACCTTC
CAWSRSGGLHFYGYTF
>-|TRBJ2-7|-|TRBV4-3
TGCGCCAGCAGCCAAGCCCCCGGGGGATCCTACGAGCAGTACTTC
CASSQAPGGSYEQYF
>-|TRBJ1-1|-|TRBV18
TGTGCCAGCTCACCCGAACTTGAAGCTTTCTTT
CASSPELEAFF
>-|TRBJ1-1|-|TRBV7-2
TGTGCCAGCAGCTCCCACAGGGCCACTGAAGCTTTCTTT
CASSSHRATEAFF
>-|TRBJ2-5|TRBD2|TRBV18
TGTGCCAGCTCACTACTTGCTAGCGGGGAGACCCAGTACTTC
CASSLLASGETQYF
>few|TRBJ1-6|-|TRBV25-1
TGTGCCAGCAGTACTGGGGGCGATTCACCCCTCCACTTT
CASSTGGDSPLHF
>-|TRBJ2-5|TRBD1|TRBV19
TGTGCCAGTAGCCCAGGACAGGGAATGGAGACCCAGTACTTC
CASSPGQGMETQYF
>once|TRBJ2-1|-|TRBV9
TGTGCCAGCAGCGTAGGCGGGGTAGGTGAGCAGTTCTTC
CASSVGGVGEQFF
>-|TRBJ2-5|-|TRBV6-5
TGTGCCAGCAGTTGGCTAGGGGGAGAAGAGACCCAGTACTTC
CASSWLGGEETQYF
>once|TRBJ2-1|TRBD2|TRBV9
TGTGCCAGCAGCGTCGCGGGACTACCTACTTATGAGCAGTTCTTC
CASSVAGLPTYEQFF
>-|TRBJ2-1|-|TRBV7-2
TGTGCCAGCGGAACCTGGCGGAACAATGAGCAGTTCTTC
CASGTWRNNEQFF
>-|TRBJ1-4|-|TRBV5-1
TGCGCCAGCAGCTTGGGAGGGGGGGGAGTTGAAAAACTGTTTTTT
CASSLGGGGVEKLFF
>-|TRBJ2-5|TRBD2|TRBV28
TGTGCCAGCAGCACTAGCGGGGGGGTGGAGACCCAGTACTTC
CASSTSGGVETQYF
>once|TRBJ1-4|TRBD1|TRBV27
TGTGCCAGCAGTTCCCGGACAGGGAGTTACGAAAAACTGTTTTTT
CASSSRTGSYEKLFF